This T cell receptor beta chain emerged from a study of T cell responses to AZD1222 COVID-19 vaccine. TCRdb's table, derived via immunoSEQ multiplex PCR, lists solely in-frame clones and lacks some. This table has some 110,000 clones, about 92% appearing once. CDR1 LNHDA and CDR2 SQIVND come from the germline V gene (reference sequence). The CDR3 sequence is 11 residues long. Trimming took 9 bases from V and 7 from J, leaving 12 bases between them. The sequenced sample was peripheral blood, obtained 28 days after the second AZD1222 dose. The J gene is TRBJ1-2, the V gene TRBV19; tentative D call: TRBD1 (5 bases). The receptor was isolated from an adult who received the AZD1222 COVID-19 vaccine. This CDR3 is CARGRGLGYTF. CDR3 bases: TGTGCCAGAGGGAGGGGTCTTGGCTACACCTTC.